The present T cell receptor (beta chain) was sequenced within a study of blood T cell repertoires in COVID-19. Study summary: In each case, the material was cDNA or gDNA derived from T cells, B-cell-depleted T cells, or PBMCs.

Here immunoSEQ multiplex PCR was the method, and the copy in TCRdb shows in-frame clones only, minus some. The repertoire holds about 160,000 clones, with around 74% as singletons. Sequenced: peripheral blood. This TCR derives from an older woman with COVID-19, enrolled during active disease.

The CDR3 coding sequence is TGTGCCAGCAGCTTATTAAAGGGGAGGGGGAATGGCTACACCTTC. Its translation: CASSLLKGRGNGYTF. The chain couples TRBV7-3 to TRBJ1-2; TRBD1 might be the D (6 bases). V shed 2 bases and J shed 6 bases, with 16 bases lying between them. Germline V gene lookup returns CDR1 SGHTA and CDR2 FQGTGA. The length of the CDR3 is 15 residues. Complete variable domain (other parts from reference TRBV7-3 and TRBJ1-2): GAGVSQTPSNKVTEKGKYVELRCDPISGHTALYWYRQSLGQGPEFLIYFQGTGAADDSGLPNDRFFAVRPEGSVSTLKIQRTERGDSAVYLCASSLLKGRGNGYTFGSGTRLTVV.